These 25 T cell receptor beta chains came from one sample sequenced in a study of blood T cell repertoires in COVID-19. Assay used: immunoSEQ multiplex PCR; TCRdb lists only in-frame clones, some missing. This table holds approximately 60,000 clones, more than 75% found once. Sequenced material: peripheral blood. Source of these receptors: a man in his fifties or sixties with active or convalescent COVID-19.

On this clone: Other nucleotide sequences in the sample specify the same CDR3. The CDR3 spells CASSRDRTYEQYF. CDR3 bases: TGTGCCAGCAGCCGGGACAGGACTTACGAGCAGTACTTC. V usage is TRBV6-5 and J usage is TRBJ2-7, with 8 bases identical to TRBD1. CDR1 is MNHEY, CDR2 SVGAGI, per germline. The CDR3 totals 13 residues. The V segment lost 6 bases and the J segment 4 bases; nucleotides outside the gene matches: 5.

DNA of the CDR3: TGTGCCAGCAGCTTATCGGGACTTCTGGAGACCCAGTACTTC. Translation gives CASSLSGLLETQYF. The chain joins TRBV7-2 to TRBJ2-5; D may be TRBD2 (6 bases). Germline V gives CDR1 SGHTA, CDR2 FQGNSA. V was shortened by 2 bases and J by 5 bases, with 12 bases between the two germline ends. This CDR3 is built from 14 residues.

The rearrangement uses TRBV6-6 and TRBJ2-7; D gene unclear. The ends were cut back, 0 bases at V and 3 bases at J, with 6 bases in the middle. In germline, CDR1 is MNHNY, CDR2 SVGAGI (reference sequence). CDR3 length: 13 residues. CDR3 amino acids: CASSYSQDYEQYF. CDR3 bases: TGTGCCAGCAGTTACTCCCAGGACTACGAGCAGTACTTC.

J is TRBJ2-1 and V is TRBV29-1; 8 nucleotides align to TRBD1. This CDR3 has 16 amino acids. Germline assignment: CDR1 SQVTM and CDR2 ANQGSEA. With 0 bases clipped from V and 6 bases from J, the junction kept 10 bases outside the gene matches. The CDR3 is CSVEDSPRGQGNEQFF. As DNA, the CDR3 is TGCAGCGTTGAAGACAGCCCCAGGGGGCAAGGCAATGAGCAGTTCTTC.

The chain carries TRBV10-1 and TRBJ1-1; 7 bases match TRBD1. V shed 6 bases and J 4 bases; nucleotides not matched to a gene: 11. The V gene's germline CDR1 is WNHNN and CDR2 SYGVQD (reference sequence). The CDR3 totals 15 residues. Here the CDR3 DNA reads TGCGCCAGCAGCTCGACAGGGTGGGAGCGCACTGAAGCTTTCTTT. Protein: CASSSTGWERTEAFF.

The chain links TRBV6-6 to TRBJ1-1, with a weak D call TRBD1 (5 bases). CDR1 and CDR2 from the germline V gene are MNHNY and SVGAGI (reference sequence). V was pared by 3 bases and J by 0 bases, with 8 bases between. This CDR3 has 14 residues. CDR3 bases: TGTGCCAGCAGTTATGGGGCTATGAACACTGAAGCTTTCTTT. Protein: CASSYGAMNTEAFF.

V and J are TRBV25-1 and TRBJ1-5, with TRBD1 identical over 8 bases. Germline CDR1 is MGHDK and CDR2 is SYGVNS. V dropped 6 bases and J dropped 6; count of bases not matched to a gene: 4. CDR3 size: 13 residues. In DNA, the CDR3 is TGTGCCAGCAGGGGGACAGGAGGTCAGCCCCAGCATTTT. This encodes CASRGTGGQPQHF.

This clone was picked up a small number of times. The rearrangement joins TRBV11-3 to TRBJ1-3; D might be TRBD1 (6 bases). V gave up 0 bases and J gave up 6 bases, with 9 bases separating them. The CDR3 is 14 residues long. Per germline, CDR1 SGHNT and CDR2 YENEEA. CDR3 in amino acids: CASSLDGTSNTIYF. In DNA form, the CDR3 reads TGTGCCAGCAGCTTAGATGGGACATCAAACACCATATATTTT.

The rearrangement joins TRBV7-2 to TRBJ1-6; the D is unclear. Germline CDR1 reads SGHTA; CDR2 reads FQGNSA. The CDR3 sequence is 15 residues long. Trimming took 5 bases from V and 7 from J, leaving 15 bases between them. CDR3: CASSPREGLNSPLHF. The CDR3 DNA follows: TGTGCCAGCAGCCCCCGGGAGGGATTAAATTCACCCCTCCACTTT.

As concerns this clone: Within the sample, other DNA sequences also encode this same CDR3. The chain links TRBV18 to TRBJ1-1; the D gene is possibly TRBD1 (6 bases). Looked up from germline, CDR1 is KGHSH and CDR2 is LQKENI. The CDR3 runs 13 residues. V was trimmed by 1 base and J by 3 bases, leaving 6 bases between them. The CDR3 is CASSPQGDTEAFF. The CDR3 nucleotides read TGTGCCAGCTCACCACAGGGGGACACTGAAGCTTTCTTT.

V is TRBV4-2 and J is TRBJ2-5, with 8 bases lining up with TRBD2. CDR3 length: 18 residues. Germline V gene data show CDR1 as LGHNA and CDR2 as YNFKEQ. V shed 0 bases and J 2 bases; nucleotides not matched to a gene: 11. Here the CDR3 reads CASSQEPTGGPSQETQYF. CDR3 sequence (DNA): TGTGCCAGCAGCCAAGAACCGACGGGGGGGCCTAGTCAAGAGACCCAGTACTTC.

The genes are TRBV29-1 and TRBJ1-5; D perhaps matches TRBD1 (5 bases). V was cut by 5 bases and J by 5 bases, with 10 bases left in between. This CDR3 region has 12 residues. The V gene's germline CDR1 is SQVTM and CDR2 ANQGSEA. CDR3 in amino acids: CSVRQRDQPQHF. CDR3 bases: TGCAGCGTTCGACAGCGCGATCAGCCCCAGCATTTT.

The chain uses TRBV6-5 and TRBJ1-4; no clear D. Deletions cut 7 bases from V and 4 bases from J, with 7 bases between. Germline CDR1 MNHEY, CDR2 SVGAGI. This CDR3 is 12 amino acids long. The CDR3 bases are TGTGCCAGCAAGAGGCTTAATGAAAAACTGTTTTTT. Its translation is CASKRLNEKLFF.

V usage is TRBV3-1 (or the pseudogene TRBV3-2) and J usage is TRBJ1-1; no reliable D call. Between the trimmed V and J ends, which lost 1 base and 4 bases, there was a span of 10 bases. CDR1 and CDR2 from the germline V gene are LGHDT and YNNKEL (reference sequence). There are 14 residues in the CDR3. The DNA of the CDR3 is TGTGCCAGCAGCCAAGGGGGAGGACCCACTGAAGCTTTCTTT. As protein: CASSQGGGPTEAFF.

V and J are TRBV7-8 and TRBJ2-1, with 7 bases fitting TRBD2. The CDR3 runs 15 residues. V gave up 5 bases and J gave up 4 bases; unmatched junction bases: 8. Germline V gene lookup returns CDR1 SGHVS and CDR2 FQNEAQ. The CDR3 sequence is CASSISRGEYNEQFF. The CDR3 nucleotides are TGTGCCAGCAGCATAAGCCGGGGGGAGTACAATGAGCAGTTCTTC. The whole variable domain, remainder taken from reference TRBV7-8 and TRBJ2-1, is GAGVSQSPRYKVAKRGQDVALRCDPISGHVSLFWYQQALGQGPEFLTYFQNEAQLDKSGLPSDRFFAERPEGSVSTLKIQRTQQEDSAVYLCASSISRGEYNEQFFGPGTRLTVL.

V and J are TRBV15 and TRBJ1-1; 9 nucleotides line up with TRBD1. V lost 5 bases to trimming and J lost 5 bases; unmatched junction nucleotides: 6. In germline, CDR1 is LNHNV, CDR2 YYDKDF (reference sequence). CDR3 length: 14 residues. The CDR3 reads CATSPQGARTEAFF. Written as DNA, the CDR3 is TGTGCCACCAGCCCACAGGGGGCGAGGACTGAAGCTTTCTTT.

This clone was recorded a few times. The rearrangement joins TRBV19 to TRBJ2-6; 9 bases agree with TRBD1. The CDR3 is 18 amino acids. V dropped 7 bases and J dropped 2; count of bases not matched to a gene: 12. Germline V gene sequence: CDR1 LNHDA, CDR2 SQIVND (reference sequence). CDR3 in amino acids: CASNSLGTGFTGANVLTF. The DNA for the CDR3 is TGTGCCAGTAATTCGCTGGGGACAGGGTTTACTGGGGCCAACGTCCTGACTTTC.

The chain uses TRBV7-6 and TRBJ2-7, with D perhaps matching TRBD1 (6 bases). The germline V gene has CDR1 SGHVS and CDR2 FNYEAQ. This CDR3 has 15 amino acids. Trimming took off 0 bases at V and 5 bases at J, with 14 bases between the two ends. CDR3 nucleotide sequence: TGTGCCAGCAGCTTAGCGTTAGGGGGAAATCACGAGCAGTACTTC. Translation: CASSLALGGNHEQYF.

The chain is built from TRBV19 and TRBJ1-3; D is undetermined. Looked up from germline, CDR1 is LNHDA and CDR2 is SQIVND (reference sequence). The V and J ends lost 7 bases and 0 bases respectively, with 10 bases between them. The CDR3 covers 14 residues. CDR3 loop: CASKTELSGNTIYF. The CDR3 DNA is TGTGCCAGTAAAACAGAGCTCTCTGGAAACACCATATATTTT. The complete variable domain, with remaining parts taken from reference TRBV19 and TRBJ1-3, reads DGGITQSPKYLFRKEGQNVTLSCEQNLNHDAMYWYRQDPGQGLRLIYYSQIVNDFQKGDIAEGYSVSREKKESFPLTVTSAQKNPTAFYLCASKTELSGNTIYFGEGSWLTVV.

This clone was detected only a few times. Here the CDR3 DNA reads TGTGCCAGCACCTTTAACCCTTCGGGGCAGCCCCAGCATTTT. This sequence encodes CASTFNPSGQPQHF. The genes are TRBV2 and TRBJ1-5; D not resolved. The CDR3 totals 14 residues. V lost 7 bases, J lost 7 bases, and 17 bases lay in between. Looked up from germline, CDR1 is SNHLY and CDR2 is FYNNEI.

V gene TRBV10-1 combines with J gene TRBJ2-1; the D gene is possibly TRBD2 (5 bases). The ends were cut back, 6 bases at V and 6 bases at J, with 18 bases in the middle. Germline V lookup: CDR1 WNHNN, CDR2 SYGVQD (reference sequence). The CDR3 runs 15 residues. In DNA, the CDR3 is TGCGCCAGCAGCCAGACCGGGGTCGTGTTCAATGAGCAGTTCTTC. Its translation: CASSQTGVVFNEQFF.

The rearrangement joins TRBV12-3 or TRBV12-4 to TRBJ1-2; D is unresolved. Trimming stripped 3 bases from V and 6 bases from J, with 11 bases between. The length of the CDR3 is 13 residues. The CDR3 sequence: CASSFEQLDGYTF. DNA of the CDR3: TGTGCCAGCAGTTTCGAACAGTTAGATGGCTACACCTTC.

This clone was observed at least ten times. This chain joins TRBV6-2 or TRBV6-3 and TRBJ2-2, with 8 nucleotides matching TRBD1. Per the germline V gene, CDR1 is MNHEY and CDR2 is SVGEGT. The junction had 14 bases not matched to a gene; V was cut back by 5 bases and J by 6 bases. The CDR3 is made up of 17 amino acids. The CDR3 nucleotides read TGTGCCAGCAGTAGAACGGGACAGGAGCTCGCCCCCGGGGAGCTGTTTTTT. Translating it yields CASSRTGQELAPGELFF.

The V call is TRBV5-1, the J call TRBJ2-5, with a tentative D call TRBD2 (5 bases). The V end was cut by 1 base, the J end by 1 base, with 8 bases between. From germline, CDR1 is SGHRS and CDR2 YFSETQ. The CDR3 spans 14 residues. The CDR3 region has the DNA TGCGCCAGCAGCTTGCAAGCGGTCCAAGAGACCCAGTACTTC. This encodes CASSLQAVQETQYF.

The J gene is TRBJ1-3, the V gene TRBV5-1; D unclear. The germline V gene encodes CDR1 SGHRS and CDR2 YFSETQ. V lost 2 bases to trimming and J lost 0 bases, with 6 bases between them. This CDR3 has 14 amino acids. The CDR3 sequence is CASSLGASGNTIYF. The CDR3 DNA sequence: TGCGCCAGCAGCTTAGGAGCCTCTGGAAACACCATATATTTT.